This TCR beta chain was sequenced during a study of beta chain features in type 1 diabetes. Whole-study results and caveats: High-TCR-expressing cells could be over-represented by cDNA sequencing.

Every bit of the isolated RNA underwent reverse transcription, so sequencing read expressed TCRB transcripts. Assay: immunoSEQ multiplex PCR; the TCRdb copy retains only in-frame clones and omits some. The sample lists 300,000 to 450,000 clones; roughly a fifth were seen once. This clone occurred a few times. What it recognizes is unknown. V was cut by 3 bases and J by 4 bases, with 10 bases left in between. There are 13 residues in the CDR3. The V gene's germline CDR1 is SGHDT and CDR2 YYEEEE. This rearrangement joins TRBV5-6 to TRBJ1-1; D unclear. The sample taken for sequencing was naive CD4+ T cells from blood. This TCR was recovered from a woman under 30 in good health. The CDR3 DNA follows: TGTGCCAGCAGCTCCCTATTCGGCACTGAAGCTTTCTTT. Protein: CASSSLFGTEAFF.